These 20 T cell receptor beta chains were sequenced from one sample in a study of T cell clonality in common variable immunodeficiency (dated by TCRdb to the mid-2010s). Their antigens remain unidentified. Libraries came from the immunoSEQ multiplex PCR assay. Sourced from immuneACCESS, this table was stored by TCRdb with only in-frame sequences that have V and J called. A share of the clones is absent; for the studies checked, an unresolved V gene accounts for under half, and the remainder has no known explanation. This sample shows about 31,000 clones, and none of them turns up only once. The ten largest make up roughly 6.7% of the sample. Points the paper makes about the study in general: CVID TCRbeta sequences were reported to have fewer deletions and N-nucleotide insertions and to lack highly modified clones with 13 or more V deletions.

Sequencing used peripheral blood mononuclear cells. These receptors came from a human donor with common variable immunodeficiency.

This clone was found a few times. The read is 3 residues too short to cover the CDR3 end, so that end is filled in from the germline J gene. V gene TRBV7-2 combines with J gene TRBJ2-4; weak D call: TRBD2 (6 bases). Trimming pared 5 bases from V and 0 bases from J, leaving 11 bases between. This CDR3 comprises 15 residues. Germline assignment: CDR1 SGHTA and CDR2 FQGNSA. Here the CDR3 reads CASSPPGLAKNIQYF. The covered CDR3 bases are TGTGCCAGCAGCCCCCCGGGACTAGCCAAAAACATT.

This clone ranks as medium-sized. The read gets to within 3 residues of the CDR3 end, and the germline J gene fills in the rest. This chain uses TRBV29-1 with TRBJ2-7, with TRBD1 matching over 9 bases. Germline trimming cut 2 bases from V and 3 bases from J; bases unmatched to any gene: 11. The CDR3 totals 16 residues. Germline assignment: CDR1 SQVTM and CDR2 ANQGSEA. This chain's CDR3 is CSVELLGDRDLYEQYF. The sequenced CDR3 bases are TGCAGCGTTGAACTTCTAGGGGACAGGGATCTCTACGAG.

This clone was found a few times. The DNA ends 3 residues before the CDR3 does, and the rest of the CDR3 is filled in from the germline J gene. The rearrangement links TRBV7-9 to TRBJ1-4, with D tentatively TRBD1 (5 bases). The CDR3 sequence is 15 residues long. Germline assignment: CDR1 SEHNR and CDR2 FQNEAQ (reference sequence). Trimming cost V 7 bases and J 8 bases, with 20 bases left between them. Partial CDR3 DNA: TGTGCCAGCACTGGGGCGGGACTTAGAGGGGAAAAA. Translating gives CASTGAGLRGEK. The whole CDR3 reads CASTGAGLRGEKLFF. Using reference TRBV7-9 and TRBJ1-4 for the parts outside the CDR3, the full variable domain is DTGVSQNPRHKITKRGQNVTFRCDPISEHNRLYWYRQTLGQGPEFLTYFQNEAQLEKSRLLSDRFSAERPKGSFSTLEIQRTEQGDSAMYLCASTGAGLRGEKLFFGSGTQLSVL.

There are many counts of this clone. The CDR3 end falls 3 residues outside the read, so it is completed with the germline J gene. The V gene is TRBV7-2, the J gene TRBJ2-5, with a weak D call TRBD2 (6 bases). The CDR3 runs to 15 residues. The germline V gene encodes CDR1 SGHTA and CDR2 FQGNSA. V was trimmed by 1 base and J by 5 bases, leaving 14 bases between them. The CDR3 loop reads CASSLVRDLRETQYF. The sequenced part of the CDR3 DNA is TGTGCCAGCAGCTTAGTAAGGGACTTGAGGGAGACC.

Of note for this clone: The CDR3 is cut off 3 residues early in the read; its end comes from the germline J gene. This chain connects TRBV20-1 to TRBJ2-1; the D gene is possibly TRBD2 (5 bases). The length of the CDR3 is 12 residues. Germline loops: CDR1 DFQATT, CDR2 SNEGSKA (reference sequence). With 4 bases removed from V and 5 bases from J, the gap between germline ends came to 9 bases. CDR3 bases read: TGCAGTGCTAAGACTAATAACAATGAG. Its protein product is CSAKTNNNE. The entire CDR3 protein is CSAKTNNNEQFF.

At least ten counts were recorded for this clone. The CDR3 end falls 3 residues outside the read, so it is completed with the germline J gene. V usage is TRBV7-9 and J usage is TRBJ2-2, with D uncertain. The V end was cut by 2 bases, the J end by 3 bases, with 10 bases between. The CDR3 has 15 amino acids. Germline V gives CDR1 SEHNR, CDR2 FQNEAQ (reference sequence). The CDR3 loop is CASSLPPHDTGELFF. The CDR3 DNA, read in part, is TGTGCCAGCAGCTTACCCCCCCATGACACCGGGGAG.

Many counts were recorded for this clone. CDR3 loop: CASSFRGTDTQYF. The sequenced part of the CDR3 DNA is TGTGCCAGCAGTTTTAGGGGCACAGATACG. This chain uses TRBV12-3 or TRBV12-4 with TRBJ2-3; D is uncertain. The read gets to within 3 residues of the CDR3 end, and the germline J gene fills in the rest. The ends were cut back, 3 bases at V and 1 base at J, with 5 bases in the middle. The length of the CDR3 is 13 residues.

This clone appeared many times. The read ends 3 residues shy of where the CDR3 ends; the end is completed using the germline J gene. V gene TRBV6-2 or TRBV6-3 combines with J gene TRBJ1-1, with D perhaps TRBD1 (6 bases). The germline gives CDR1 MNHEY, CDR2 SVGEGT. Trimming shortened V by 6 bases and J by 5 bases, and 16 bases separated the two germline ends. The CDR3 contains 14 residues. CDR3: CASSLQGRRTEAFF. CDR3 DNA, as far as it was read: TGTGCCAGCAGCCTTCAGGGGCGACGGACTGAA.

This clone has ten or more counts. Coverage ceases 3 residues before the CDR3 finishes, and the germline J gene fills in the end. The chain links TRBV30 to TRBJ1-1; 8 bases match TRBD1. This CDR3 region has 19 residues. The V segment lost 5 bases and the J segment 0 bases; nucleotides outside the gene matches: 20. CDR1 is GTSNPN and CDR2 is SVGIG in the germline V gene (reference sequence). CDR3 in amino acids: CAWDTRQGKIGGMNTEAFF. CDR3 DNA, as far as it was read: TGTGCCTGGGATACGAGACAGGGGAAAATTGGGGGCATGAACACTGAA.

With respect to this clone: The read terminates 3 residues before the CDR3 end, so the remaining end is supplied by the germline J gene. The chain carries TRBV7-9 and TRBJ1-1; perhaps TRBD1 as D (5 bases). The ends were cut back, 2 bases at V and 5 bases at J, with 15 bases in the middle. Per germline, CDR1 SEHNR and CDR2 FQNEAQ (reference sequence). CDR3 size: 15 residues. The DNA read from the CDR3 is TGTGCCAGCAGCTTAAGGGGAGGGTTTGAAACTGAA. This encodes CASSLRGGFETE. The complete CDR3 protein is CASSLRGGFETEAFF.

CDR3: CASSLSPYQPQHF. The CDR3 DNA, read in part, is TGTGCCAGCAGCTTATCCCCTTATCAGCCC. The V and J genes are TRBV7-2 and TRBJ1-5; D remains unclear. Read data end 3 residues before the CDR3 end; the end is taken from the germline J gene. The V end was cut by 2 bases, the J end by 5 bases, with 7 bases between. Germline V CDR1 and CDR2: SGHTA, FQGNSA. The length of the CDR3 is 13 residues.

As to this clone: From the germline J gene comes the end of the CDR3, since the read stops 3 residues before it. The rearrangement joins TRBV6-2 or TRBV6-3 to TRBJ1-1; TRBD1 is a possible D gene (5 bases). The germline CDR1 and CDR2 sequences are MNHEY and SVGEGT. The CDR3 length is 16 residues. V lost 8 bases and J 1 base, leaving 20 bases between the germline ends. CDR3 loop: CASVDRSIRTNTEAFF. CDR3 DNA (partial): TGTGCCAGCGTCGACAGAAGCATTCGAACGAACACTGAA.

This clone has just a few counts. The read ends 3 residues before the CDR3 terminus; that terminus is restored from the germline J gene. The V and J genes are TRBV7-2 and TRBJ2-1, with a tentative D call TRBD1 (6 bases). V dropped 5 bases and J dropped 8 bases, with 10 bases sitting between them. Germline CDR1 SGHTA, CDR2 FQGNSA. This CDR3 has 12 residues. CDR3: CASSTGSHEQFF. The part of the CDR3 DNA that was read is TGTGCCAGCAGCACAGGGTCCCATGAG.

Note on this clone: Read coverage stops 3 residues before the CDR3 terminus; the germline J gene supplies the remainder. The V and J genes are TRBV7-9 and TRBJ2-7; TRBD1 matches 7 bases. Per the germline V gene, CDR1 is SEHNR and CDR2 is FQNEAQ (reference sequence). The CDR3 sequence is 15 residues long. The V gene end was trimmed by 6 bases and the J gene end by 2 bases; junction bases not matched to a gene: 10. This CDR3 is CASRGPGQFPYEQYF. CDR3 bases read: TGTGCCAGCAGGGGGCCGGGACAGTTTCCCTACGAG.

On this clone itself: The read ends 3 residues early relative to the CDR3; the germline J gene fills the gap. This chain joins TRBV18 and TRBJ2-7; no definite D call. The CDR3 consists of 12 residues. Trimming shortened V by 3 bases and J by 0 bases, and 3 bases separated the two germline ends. In germline, CDR1 is KGHSH, CDR2 LQKENI. CDR3 loop: CASSPSSYEQYF. Incomplete CDR3 DNA: TGTGCCAGCTCACCCAGCTCCTACGAG.

Turning to this clone: At one boundary the junction diverges from the germline segment, which might be a read error. From the germline J gene comes the end of the CDR3, since the read stops 3 residues before it. The rearrangement links TRBV7-2 to TRBJ1-3, with 11 positions matching TRBD1. CDR1 and CDR2 (germline): SGHTA, FQGNSA. The length of the CDR3 is 16 residues. This chain's CDR3 is CASSLAGTGGGNTIYF. The sequenced part of the CDR3 DNA is TGTGCCAGCAGCCTAGCCGGGACAGGGGGTGGAAACACC.

About this clone itself: The read finishes 3 residues shy of the CDR3 end, and the germline J gene is used to complete it. V is TRBV7-6 and J is TRBJ2-5; 10 nucleotides line up with TRBD1. CDR3 length: 16 amino acids. V was pared by 5 bases and J by 4 bases, with 10 bases of the junction left unmatched. Germline V CDR1 and CDR2: SGHVS, FNYEAQ. Incomplete CDR3 DNA: TGTGCCAGCAGCCAGGACCGGGACAGGGGCCGAGAGACC. Encoded protein: CASSQDRDRGRET. The entire CDR3 sequence reads CASSQDRDRGRETQYF.

This clone was seen more than once but under ten times. The observed sequence ends 3 residues before the CDR3 terminus, with the missing tail filled in from the germline J gene. The rearrangement links TRBV13 to TRBJ2-7; 8 bases are a match to TRBD1. This CDR3 region has 16 residues. Germline CDR1 PRHDT, CDR2 FYEKMQ (reference sequence). V lost 5 bases to trimming and J lost 2 bases; unmatched junction nucleotides: 11. CDR3 loop: CASSPGTGHDPYEQYF. CDR3 bases read: TGTGCCAGCAGCCCCGGGACAGGACATGATCCCTACGAG.

This clone was counted at least ten times. The CDR3 extends 3 residues past the end of the read, so its final part is completed from the germline J gene. This chain uses TRBV7-3 with TRBJ2-1, with 9 nucleotides matching TRBD2. The germline CDR1 and CDR2 sequences are SGHTA and FQGTGA. The CDR3 covers 14 residues. The junction had 2 bases not matched to a gene; V was cut back by 3 bases and J by 5 bases. The chain's CDR3 is CASSFRLADNEQFF. The part of the CDR3 DNA that was read is TGTGCCAGCAGCTTCCGACTAGCGGACAATGAG.

This clone showed up many times. The covered CDR3 bases are TGTGCCAGCAGGGAACAGGGCAATCAGCCC. As protein: CASREQGNQP. The whole CDR3 sequence reads CASREQGNQPQHF. The chain couples TRBV12-3 or TRBV12-4 to TRBJ1-5, with D maybe TRBD1 (5 bases). Coverage ceases 3 residues before the CDR3 finishes, and the germline J gene fills in the end. V lost 6 bases, J lost 2 bases, and 8 bases lay in between. CDR3 length: 13 amino acids.